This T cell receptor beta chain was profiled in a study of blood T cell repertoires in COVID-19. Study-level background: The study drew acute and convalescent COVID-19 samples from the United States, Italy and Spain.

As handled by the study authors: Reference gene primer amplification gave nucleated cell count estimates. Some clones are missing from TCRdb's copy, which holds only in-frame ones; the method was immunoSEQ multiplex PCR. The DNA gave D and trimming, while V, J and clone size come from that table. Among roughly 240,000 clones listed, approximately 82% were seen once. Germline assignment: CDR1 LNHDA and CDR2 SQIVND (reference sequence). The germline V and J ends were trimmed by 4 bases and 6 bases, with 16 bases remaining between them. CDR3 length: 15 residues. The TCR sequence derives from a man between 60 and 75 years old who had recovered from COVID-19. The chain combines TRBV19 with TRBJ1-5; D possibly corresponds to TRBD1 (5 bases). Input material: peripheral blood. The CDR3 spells CASSTRQFISQPQHF. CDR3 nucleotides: TGTGCCAGTAGTACCCGACAGTTTATTTCTCAGCCCCAGCATTTT.